These 9 T cell receptor beta chains were sequenced from one sample in a study of a mutant IDH1 vaccine in newly diagnosed glioma. Time point reported: week 35, safety follow-up. With topical imiquimod, each dose of the vaccine consisted of 300 ug of mutant IDH1 20-mer peptide. Generated by immunoSEQ multiplex PCR, the TCRdb table keeps only in-frame clones and is missing some. This sample has 60,000 to 75,000 clones, with about 87% found just once. No antigen has been assigned to these receptors. The sequences come from PBMCs, collected from a glioma patient whose treatment included an IDH1 peptide vaccine. Receptor source: a man younger than 40 with glioma.

The chain couples TRBV19 to TRBJ1-2; 8 bases line up with TRBD1. The CDR3 runs 15 residues. In germline, CDR1 is LNHDA, CDR2 SQIVND (reference sequence). Losses at the gene ends were 5 bases for V and 2 bases for J; bases not matched to a gene: 7. The DNA for the CDR3 is TGTGCCAGTAGTGTACCCGGGACAGGAAACTATGGCTACACCTTC. Translating gives CASSVPGTGNYGYTF.

This clone was observed a handful of times. J is TRBJ1-5 and V is TRBV30; 10 positions agree with TRBD1. Trimming cost V 5 bases and J 7 bases; bases outside gene matches: 5. This CDR3 has 13 residues. From germline, CDR1 is GTSNPN and CDR2 SVGIG (reference sequence). CDR3 sequence reads: CAWDRGRDQPQHF. CDR3 bases: TGTGCCTGGGACAGGGGGCGCGACCAGCCCCAGCATTTT.

The V gene is TRBV6-5, the J gene TRBJ1-1; TRBD1 might be the D (6 bases). The CDR3 covers 14 residues. V gave up 4 bases and J gave up 0 bases, with 9 bases separating them. Germline-derived CDR1 and CDR2 are MNHEY and SVGAGI. CDR3 in DNA: TGTGCCAGCAGTTGGACAGCCTTGAACACTGAAGCTTTCTTT. Translation: CASSWTALNTEAFF.

Notes on this clone: At one boundary the junction diverges from the germline segment, which might be a read error. V is TRBV7-2 and J is TRBJ2-3; the match to TRBD2 covers 11 bases. There are 15 residues in the CDR3. Germline loops: CDR1 SGHTA, CDR2 FQGNSA. The CDR3 coding sequence is TGTGCCAGCAGCTTAGATACTAGCGGGAGAGATGCGCAGTATTTT. Its translation is CASSLDTSGRDAQYF.

The chain links TRBV29-1 to TRBJ2-1, with D perhaps matching TRBD1 or TRBD2 (5 bases each). Germline-derived CDR1 and CDR2 are SQVTM and ANQGSEA. The CDR3 has 11 amino acids. Trimming removed 7 bases at V and 6 bases at J, with 10 bases between. CDR3 coding DNA: TGCAGCGCGGGGCGGGTCAATGAGCAGTTCTTC. It translates to CSAGRVNEQFF.

CDR3 sequence (DNA): TGTGCCAGCAGTTTGCCTGGGGGTAATCAGCCCCAGCATTTT. Encoded protein: CASSLPGGNQPQHF. The rearrangement uses TRBV28 and TRBJ1-5; a weak D match, TRBD1 (5 bases). Trimming shortened V by 3 bases and J by 4 bases, and 10 bases separated the two germline ends. Germline-derived CDR1 and CDR2 are MDHEN and SYDVKM. CDR3 length: 14 residues. Using reference TRBV28 and TRBJ1-5 for the parts outside the CDR3, the full variable domain is DVKVTQSSRYLVKRTGEKVFLECVQDMDHENMFWYRQDPGLGLRLIYFSYDVKMKEKGDIPEGYSVSREKKERFSLILESASTNQTSMYLCASSLPGGNQPQHFGDGTRLSIL.

This chain uses TRBV10-3 with TRBJ1-2, with TRBD1 identical over 10 bases. J was trimmed by 8 bases and V by 7 bases; bases with no gene match: 13. This CDR3 spans 15 amino acids. Germline V CDR1 and CDR2: ENHRY, SYGVKD. For the CDR3, the DNA is TGTGCCATCATAGGGGGCCCCGGGACAGGGGACGGCTACACCTTC. This gives the protein CAIIGGPGTGDGYTF.

This chain links TRBV2 with TRBJ2-3, with D unresolved. Germline lookup yields CDR1 SNHLY and CDR2 FYNNEI. This CDR3 comprises 12 residues. V shed 5 bases and J shed 6 bases, with 9 bases lying between them. In DNA, the CDR3 is TGTGCCAGCAGTCCGGTGTCGGATACGCAGTATTTT. It translates to CASSPVSDTQYF.

This clone was counted between two and nine times. The chain uses TRBV20-1 and TRBJ1-1; D uncertain. V was cut by 3 bases and J by 4 bases, with 6 bases left in between. CDR3 length: 11 residues. Germline CDR1 reads DFQATT; CDR2 reads SNEGSKA (reference sequence). CDR3 region: CSASAGTEAFF. CDR3 nucleotide sequence: TGCAGTGCTAGCGCCGGCACTGAAGCTTTCTTT.